These T cell receptor beta chains were read from a single sample in a study of low-dose radiotherapy and immunotherapy resistance in tumors. TCRdb re-called the reads with MiXCR, one entry per CDR3 protein. The sample holds fewer than 90,000 distinct CDR3 sequences, over 15% seen once. The sample was PBMCs, taken before treatment. The receptor source for this set is a male donor with prostate cancer. Both conserved end residues are trimmed from each CDR3. Each record gives: CDR3 protein, V gene, J gene.

ASSSLTGGESWAYGYT	TRBV27	TRBJ1-2
ASSYSFPGAGEQY	TRBV6-2/TRBV6-3	TRBJ2-7
SVEIVQGSNEQY	TRBV29-1	TRBJ2-7
ASSLETVGDQPQH	TRBV7-2	TRBJ1-5
ASSLANPYEQY	TRBV28	TRBJ2-7
ASSQPAGLSYEQY	TRBV5-5	TRBJ2-7
ASSFGTGLYNEQF	TRBV7-9	TRBJ2-1
ASSQEGTVVSGYT	TRBV3-1	TRBJ1-2
ASSRTGIHEQY	TRBV7-2	TRBJ2-7
SVTVTGELF	TRBV29-1	TRBJ2-2
SVESREKLF	TRBV29-1	TRBJ1-4
AGWTGFRSQPQH	TRBV6-5	TRBJ1-5
ASSTEGTGYGEQY	TRBV5-1	TRBJ2-7
ASSRGDYNTEAF	TRBV3-1	TRBJ1-1
ASSYSSWGTNYGYT	TRBV6-2/TRBV6-3	TRBJ1-2
ASSLDRAAGYT	TRBV7-2	TRBJ1-2
ASSQVLGGLNEQF	TRBV4-2	TRBJ2-1
ASSPGLAGSQLYEQY	TRBV28	TRBJ2-7
ASSQWSGASDTQY	TRBV3-1	TRBJ2-3
ASRGTGGEGNIQY	TRBV28	TRBJ2-4
SASPTPGQGGEKLF	TRBV20-1	TRBJ1-4
AGSLVPYEQY	TRBV7-2	TRBJ2-7
ASSFLARGMNSEAF	TRBV27	TRBJ1-1
ASRGGGDLYEAF	TRBV6-1	TRBJ1-1
ASSLAGARYEQY	TRBV7-2	TRBJ2-7
ASSLARAAGGRETQY	TRBV7-2	TRBJ2-5
ASSEVATGREKLF	TRBV2	TRBJ1-4